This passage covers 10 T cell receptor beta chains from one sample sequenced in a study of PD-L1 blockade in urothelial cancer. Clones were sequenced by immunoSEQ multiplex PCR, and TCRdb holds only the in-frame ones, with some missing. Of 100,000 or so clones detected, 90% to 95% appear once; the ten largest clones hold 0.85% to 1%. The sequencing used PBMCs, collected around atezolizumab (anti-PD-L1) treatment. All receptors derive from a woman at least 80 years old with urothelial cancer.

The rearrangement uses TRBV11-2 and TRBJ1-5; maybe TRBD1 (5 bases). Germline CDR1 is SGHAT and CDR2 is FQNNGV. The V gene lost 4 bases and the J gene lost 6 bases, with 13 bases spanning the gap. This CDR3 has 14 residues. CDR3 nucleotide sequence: TGTGCCAGCAGCTCCGACCCCGGGGGTCAGCCCCAGCATTTT. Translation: CASSSDPGGQPQHF.

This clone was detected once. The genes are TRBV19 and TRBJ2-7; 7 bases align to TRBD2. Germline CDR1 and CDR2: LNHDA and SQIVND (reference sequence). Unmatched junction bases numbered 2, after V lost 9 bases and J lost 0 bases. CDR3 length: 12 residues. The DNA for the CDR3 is TGTGCCAGCAGCGGGACCTCCTACGAGCAGTACTTC. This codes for CASSGTSYEQYF. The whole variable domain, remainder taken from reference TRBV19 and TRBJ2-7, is DGGITQSPKYLFRKEGQNVTLSCEQNLNHDAMYWYRQDPGQGLRLIYYSQIVNDFQKGDIAEGYSVSREKKESFPLTVTSAQKNPTAFYLCASSGTSYEQYFGPGTRLTVT.

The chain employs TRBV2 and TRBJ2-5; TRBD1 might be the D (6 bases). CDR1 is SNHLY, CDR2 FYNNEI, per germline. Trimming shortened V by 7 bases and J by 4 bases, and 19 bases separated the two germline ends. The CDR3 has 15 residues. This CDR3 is CASTEGIGGGETQYF. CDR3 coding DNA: TGTGCCAGCACCGAAGGCATAGGGGGTGGAGAGACCCAGTACTTC. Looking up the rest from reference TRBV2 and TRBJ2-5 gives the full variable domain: EPEVTQTPSHQVTQMGQEVILRCVPISNHLYFYWYRQILGQKVEFLVSFYNNEISEKSEIFDDQFSVERPDGSNFTLKIRSTKLEDSAMYFCASTEGIGGGETQYFGPGTRLLVL.

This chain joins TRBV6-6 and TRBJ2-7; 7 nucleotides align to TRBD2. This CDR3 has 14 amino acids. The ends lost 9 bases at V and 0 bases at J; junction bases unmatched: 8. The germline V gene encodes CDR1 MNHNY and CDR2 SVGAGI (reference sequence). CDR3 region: CASQRDLGSYEQYF. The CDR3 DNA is TGTGCCAGTCAGCGGGACCTAGGCTCCTACGAGCAGTACTTC.

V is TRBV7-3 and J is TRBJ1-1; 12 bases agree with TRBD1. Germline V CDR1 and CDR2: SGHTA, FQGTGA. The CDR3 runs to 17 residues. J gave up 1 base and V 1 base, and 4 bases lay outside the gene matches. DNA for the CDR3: TGTGCCAGCAGCTTAAGAGGGACAGGGGGCGAGAACACTGAAGCTTTCTTT. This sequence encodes CASSLRGTGGENTEAFF.

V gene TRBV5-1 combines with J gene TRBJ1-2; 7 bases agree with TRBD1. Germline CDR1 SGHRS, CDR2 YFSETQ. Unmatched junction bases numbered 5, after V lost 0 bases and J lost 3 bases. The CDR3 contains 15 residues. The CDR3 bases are TGCGCCAGCAGCTTGGCTGGGCAGGGGGACTATGGCTACACCTTC. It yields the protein CASSLAGQGDYGYTF.

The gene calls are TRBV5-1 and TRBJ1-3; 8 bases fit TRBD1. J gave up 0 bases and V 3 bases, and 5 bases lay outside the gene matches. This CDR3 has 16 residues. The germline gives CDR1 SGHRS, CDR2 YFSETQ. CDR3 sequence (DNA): TGCGCCAGCAGCTCGACAGGGGCGAGCTCTGGAAACACCATATATTTT. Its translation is CASSSTGASSGNTIYF.

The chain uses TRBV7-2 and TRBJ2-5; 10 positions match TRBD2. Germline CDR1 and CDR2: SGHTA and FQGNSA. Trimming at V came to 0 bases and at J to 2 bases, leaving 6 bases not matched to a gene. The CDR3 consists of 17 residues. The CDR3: CASSLASSGRGQETQYF. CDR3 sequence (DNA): TGTGCCAGCAGCTTAGCGTCTAGCGGGAGAGGGCAAGAGACCCAGTACTTC.

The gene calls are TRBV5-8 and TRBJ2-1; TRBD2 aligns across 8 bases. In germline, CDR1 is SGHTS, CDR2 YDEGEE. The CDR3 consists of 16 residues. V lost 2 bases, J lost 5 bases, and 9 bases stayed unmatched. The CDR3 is CASSFPSTGGDNEQFF. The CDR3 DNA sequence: TGTGCCAGCAGCTTCCCCAGCACGGGAGGGGACAATGAGCAGTTCTTC.

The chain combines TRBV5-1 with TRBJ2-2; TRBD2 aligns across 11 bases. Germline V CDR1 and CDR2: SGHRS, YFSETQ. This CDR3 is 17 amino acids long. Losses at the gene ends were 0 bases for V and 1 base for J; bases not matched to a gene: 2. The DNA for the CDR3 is TGCGCCAGCAGCTTGGAACTAGCGGGAGAGAACACCGGGGAGCTGTTTTTT. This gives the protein CASSLELAGENTGELFF.